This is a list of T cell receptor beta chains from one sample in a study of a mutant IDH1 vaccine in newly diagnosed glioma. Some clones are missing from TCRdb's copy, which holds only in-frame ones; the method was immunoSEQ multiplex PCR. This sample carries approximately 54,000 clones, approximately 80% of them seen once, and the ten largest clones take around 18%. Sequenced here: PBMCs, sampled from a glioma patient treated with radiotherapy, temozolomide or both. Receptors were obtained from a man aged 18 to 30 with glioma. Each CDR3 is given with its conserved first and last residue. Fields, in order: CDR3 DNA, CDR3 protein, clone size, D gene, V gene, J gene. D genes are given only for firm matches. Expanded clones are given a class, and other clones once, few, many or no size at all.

TGCGCCAGCAGGAGGCTAGCGGGGGACACCTACGAGCAGTACTTC	CASRRLAGDTYEQYF	.	TRBD2	TRBV5-1	TRBJ2-7
TGTGCCAGCAGCTTAGGGATGGGACTAGCCGCCGGGGAGCTGTTTTTT	CASSLGMGLAAGELFF	.	TRBD2	TRBV7-9	TRBJ2-2
TGTGCCAGCAGCCCCTCGACATCAGGCTATGAAAAACTGTTTTTT	CASSPSTSGYEKLFF	few	.	TRBV9	TRBJ1-4
TGTGCCAGCAGCCCTGGACAGGGGCCCAATGAAAAACTGTTTTTT	CASSPGQGPNEKLFF	once	TRBD1	TRBV2	TRBJ1-4
TGCAGCGTCCGGGGCCTTTTTGACTTTTATGGCTACACCTTC	CSVRGLFDFYGYTF	.	.	TRBV29-1	TRBJ1-2
TGCGCCAGCAGCTTGGCTTTTGGGGGCGTCTATGGCTACACCTTC	CASSLAFGGVYGYTF	.	.	TRBV5-1	TRBJ1-2
TGCGCCAGCAGCTTGGGGACTAGCGGGAGCTCCTACGAGCAGTACTTC	CASSLGTSGSSYEQYF	.	TRBD2	TRBV5-1	TRBJ2-7
TGCGCCAGCAGCCCGTACGGGCAGGGGAGCACCGGGGAGCTGTTTTTT	CASSPYGQGSTGELFF	once	.	TRBV5-1	TRBJ2-2
TGCGCCAGCAGCCCGTTAGGGGCAGGGGGCCCAGCTAACTATGGCTACACCTTC	CASSPLGAGGPANYGYTF	.	TRBD1	TRBV5-1	TRBJ1-2
TGTGCCAGCAGCTCGCGACACAGCAATCAGCCCCAGCATTTT	CASSSRHSNQPQHF	.	.	TRBV11-2	TRBJ1-5
TGTGCCAGCAGCACTCGACAGGGGGACACTGAAGCTTTCTTT	CASSTRQGDTEAFF	.	TRBD1	TRBV4-2	TRBJ1-1
TGTGCCACCAGCAGGGAGGGACGGGGTATCCTTCCCCTCCACTTT	CATSREGRGILPLHF	.	.	TRBV15	TRBJ1-6
TGTGCCAGCACCCCTTGGGGGGGGACCACCGGGGAGCTGTTTTTT	CASTPWGGTTGELFF	.	TRBD2	TRBV6-5	TRBJ2-2
TGTGCCAGCAGTGACTCGCAGAACACTGAAGCTTTCTTT	CASSDSQNTEAFF	many	.	TRBV6-4	TRBJ1-1
TGTGCCAGCCGAAGCAGGGGGCTTTCAGATACGCAGTATTTT	CASRSRGLSDTQYF	.	TRBD1	TRBV2	TRBJ2-3
TGTGCCAGCAGCGCACAGGGGTGGTATGGCTACACCTTC	CASSAQGWYGYTF	.	TRBD1	TRBV7-2	TRBJ1-2
TGTGCCAGCAGTTGGGCCCTTAATGAAAAACTGTTTTTT	CASSWALNEKLFF	.	.	TRBV6-6	TRBJ1-4
TGTGCCAGCAGTCCATTAGCAGCGCGGAGCAATCAGCCCCAGCATTTT	CASSPLAARSNQPQHF	.	.	TRBV2	TRBJ1-5
TGTGCCTGGAACATGGGACACGCAGTAACCCGAGGCGATGGCTACACCTTC	CAWNMGHAVTRGDGYTF	.	.	TRBV30	TRBJ1-2
TGTGCCAGCAGTTTGGACAGGGTGGGGCAAGAGCAGTACTTC	CASSLDRVGQEQYF	once	TRBD1	TRBV6-6	TRBJ2-7
TGTGCCAGTAGTCCCATGGGAACCTATAGCAATCAGCCCCAGCATTTT	CASSPMGTYSNQPQHF	few	.	TRBV19	TRBJ1-5
TGTGCCAGCAGGCCCACAGGGGGCCCCCAGTTCTTC	CASRPTGGPQFF	.	TRBD1	TRBV28	TRBJ2-1
TGTGCCAGCAGCGCCCCGACAGGGTACTATGGCTACACCTTC	CASSAPTGYYGYTF	few	TRBD1	TRBV9	TRBJ1-2
TGTGCCAGCAGCTTAACCGGACAGGGGCGCACTGAAGCTTTCTTT	CASSLTGQGRTEAFF	.	TRBD1	TRBV5-4	TRBJ1-1
TGTGCCAGCAGTGCCACCGGGACACTGAACACTGAAGCTTTCTTT	CASSATGTLNTEAFF	.	.	TRBV6-6	TRBJ1-1
TGCAGTGCTCCGCTTCCAGATACGCAGTATTTT	CSAPLPDTQYF	once	.	TRBV20-1	TRBJ2-3